This T cell receptor beta chain was identified during a study of T cell responses to AZD1222 COVID-19 vaccine. Measured with immunoSEQ multiplex PCR; TCRdb has only the in-frame clones, and not every one. The sample gives 120,000 or so clones, about 85% of which show up once; approximately 3.5% is in the top ten. The CDR3 has 14 amino acids. Looked up from germline, CDR1 is LGHNA and CDR2 is YSLEER. V lost 1 base and J 1 base, leaving 5 bases between the germline ends. This chain links TRBV4-3 with TRBJ1-3; no clear D. The sequencing here drew on peripheral blood, taken on day 0 of AZD1222 vaccination. This sequence was found in an adult in good health. The CDR3 sequence: CASSQVVSGNTIYF. CDR3 bases: TGCGCCAGCAGCCAAGTAGTATCTGGAAACACCATATATTTT.